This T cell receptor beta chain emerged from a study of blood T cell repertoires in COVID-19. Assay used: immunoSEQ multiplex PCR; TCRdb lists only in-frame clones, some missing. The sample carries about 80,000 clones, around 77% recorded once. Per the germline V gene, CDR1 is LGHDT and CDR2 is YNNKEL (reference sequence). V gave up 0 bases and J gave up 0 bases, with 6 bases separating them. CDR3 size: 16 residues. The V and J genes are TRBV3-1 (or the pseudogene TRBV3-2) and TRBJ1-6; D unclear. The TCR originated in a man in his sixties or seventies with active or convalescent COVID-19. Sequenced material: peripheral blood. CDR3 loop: CASSQDPGSYNSPLHF. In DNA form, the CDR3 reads TGTGCCAGCAGCCAAGACCCGGGCTCCTATAATTCACCCCTCCACTTT.